This TCR beta chain derives from a study of T cells in Graves' hyperthyroidism and ophthalmopathy. Germline V gives CDR1 LGHNT, CDR2 FRNRAP. With V trimmed by 2 bases and J by 1 base, 8 bases remained unmatched. The CDR3 totals 17 residues. In this sample, this clonotype turned up many times. TCR beta CDR3 regions were amplified from RNA. TCR CDR3 underwent first-round RT-PCR with the HTBI primer set. MiXCR, applied by TCRdb to the multiplex PCR reads, yields one record per CDR3 protein. The sample comprises roughly 560,000 distinct CDR3 sequences, roughly 15% of which are singletons, and roughly 4.5% rests with the top ten. PBMCs were obtained from 10 ml fresh peripheral blood.

The V and J genes are TRBV12-5 and TRBJ2-7; TRBD2 aligns across 10 bases. The sequencing input was blood. The receptor comes from a woman aged 40 to 49 with Graves' ophthalmopathy. CDR3 loop: CASGLNSSGGYSYEQYF. The CDR3 nucleotides read TGTGCTAGTGGTTTGAATTCTAGCGGGGGATATTCCTACGAGCAGTACTTC.